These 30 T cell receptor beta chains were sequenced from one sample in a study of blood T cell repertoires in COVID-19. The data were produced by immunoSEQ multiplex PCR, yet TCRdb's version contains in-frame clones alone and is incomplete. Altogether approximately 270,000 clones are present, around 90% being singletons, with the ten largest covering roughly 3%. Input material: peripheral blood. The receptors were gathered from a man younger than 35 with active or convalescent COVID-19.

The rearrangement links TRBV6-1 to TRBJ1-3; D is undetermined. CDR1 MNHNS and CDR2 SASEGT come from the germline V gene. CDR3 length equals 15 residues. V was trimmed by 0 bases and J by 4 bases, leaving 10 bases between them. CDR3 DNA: TGTGCCAGCAGTGAAGCCGCCAGGAAAGGAAACACCATATATTTT. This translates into CASSEAARKGNTIYF.

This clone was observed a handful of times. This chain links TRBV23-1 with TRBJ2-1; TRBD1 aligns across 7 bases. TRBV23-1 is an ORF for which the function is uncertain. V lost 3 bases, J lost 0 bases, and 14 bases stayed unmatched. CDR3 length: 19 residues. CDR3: CASSHPDPTGPTSYNEQFF. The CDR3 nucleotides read TGCGCCAGCAGTCACCCCGACCCGACAGGGCCAACCTCCTACAATGAGCAGTTCTTC.

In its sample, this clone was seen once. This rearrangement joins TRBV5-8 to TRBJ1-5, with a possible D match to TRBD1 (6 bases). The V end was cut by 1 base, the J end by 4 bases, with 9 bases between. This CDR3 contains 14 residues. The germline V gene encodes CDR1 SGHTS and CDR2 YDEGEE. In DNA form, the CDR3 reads TGTGCCAGCAGCTTGTATGACAGGAATCAGCCCCAGCATTTT. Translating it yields CASSLYDRNQPQHF. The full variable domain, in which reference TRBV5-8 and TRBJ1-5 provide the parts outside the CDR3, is EAGVTQSPTHLIKTRGQQATLRCSPISGHTSVYWYQQALGLGLQFLLWYDEGEERNRGNFPPRFSGRQFPNYSSELNVNALELEDSALYLCASSLYDRNQPQHFGDGTRLSIL.

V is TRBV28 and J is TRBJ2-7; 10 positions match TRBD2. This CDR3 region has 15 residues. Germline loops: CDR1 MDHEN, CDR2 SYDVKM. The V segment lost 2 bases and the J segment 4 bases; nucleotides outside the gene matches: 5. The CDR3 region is CASSLASGRDYEQYF. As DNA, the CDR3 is TGTGCCAGCAGTTTAGCTAGCGGGAGAGATTACGAGCAGTACTTC.

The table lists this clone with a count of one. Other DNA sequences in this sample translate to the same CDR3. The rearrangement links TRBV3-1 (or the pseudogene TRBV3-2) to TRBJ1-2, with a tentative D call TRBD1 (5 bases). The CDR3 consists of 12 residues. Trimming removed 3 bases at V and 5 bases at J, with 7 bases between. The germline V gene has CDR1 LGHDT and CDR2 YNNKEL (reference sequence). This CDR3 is CASSQGGYGYTF. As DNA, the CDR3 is TGTGCCAGCAGCCAGGGGGGATATGGCTACACCTTC.

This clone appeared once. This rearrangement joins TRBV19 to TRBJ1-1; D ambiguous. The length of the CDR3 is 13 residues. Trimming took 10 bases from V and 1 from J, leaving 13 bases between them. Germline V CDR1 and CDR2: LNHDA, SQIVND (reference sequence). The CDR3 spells CATSRTGNTEAFF. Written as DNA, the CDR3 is TGTGCCACCAGTCGTACGGGGAACACTGAAGCTTTCTTT.

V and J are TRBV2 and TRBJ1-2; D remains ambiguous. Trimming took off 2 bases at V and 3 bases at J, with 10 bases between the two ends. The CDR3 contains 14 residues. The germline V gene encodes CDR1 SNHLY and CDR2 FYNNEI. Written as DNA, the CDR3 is TGTGCCAGCAGTGAATCCGGAGATTACTATGGCTACACCTTC. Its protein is CASSESGDYYGYTF.

The CDR3 sequence: CASSPGDIPYEQYF. The CDR3 region has the DNA TGTGCCAGCAGCCCCGGGGACATACCCTACGAGCAGTACTTC. The chain has TRBV5-5 and TRBJ2-7; tentatively, D is TRBD1 (6 bases). This CDR3 is built from 14 residues. Trimming stripped 4 bases from V and 2 bases from J, with 13 bases between. Germline V gives CDR1 SGHKS, CDR2 YYEKEE (reference sequence).

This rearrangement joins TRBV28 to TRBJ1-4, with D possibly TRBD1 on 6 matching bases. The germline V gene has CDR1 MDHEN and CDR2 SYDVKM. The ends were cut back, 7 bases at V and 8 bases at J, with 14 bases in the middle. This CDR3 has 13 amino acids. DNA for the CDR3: TGTGCCAGCAATAACAGGGTAGAGGAAAAACTGTTTTTT. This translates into CASNNRVEEKLFF.

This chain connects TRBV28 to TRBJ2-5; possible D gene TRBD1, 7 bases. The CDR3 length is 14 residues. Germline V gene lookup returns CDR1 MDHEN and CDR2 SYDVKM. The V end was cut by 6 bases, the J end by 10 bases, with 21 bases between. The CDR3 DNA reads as TGTGCCAGCAGGCCCTACGGGACCAGGGGGGACCAGTACTTC. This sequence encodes CASRPYGTRGDQYF.

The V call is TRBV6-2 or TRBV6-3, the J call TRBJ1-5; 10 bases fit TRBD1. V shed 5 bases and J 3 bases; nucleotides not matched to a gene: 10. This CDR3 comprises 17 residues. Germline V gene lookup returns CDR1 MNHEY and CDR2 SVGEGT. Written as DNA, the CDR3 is TGTGCCAGCAGTAAGGGGACAGGGGAGTTTGTCAATCAGCCCCAGCATTTT. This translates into CASSKGTGEFVNQPQHF.

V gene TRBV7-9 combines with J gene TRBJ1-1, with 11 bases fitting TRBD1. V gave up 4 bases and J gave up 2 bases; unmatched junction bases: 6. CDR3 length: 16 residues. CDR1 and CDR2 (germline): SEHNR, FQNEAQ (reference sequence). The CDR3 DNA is TGTGCCAGCAGCTCCGGACAGGGGGCGAACAACACTGAAGCTTTCTTT. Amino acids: CASSSGQGANNTEAFF.

The CDR3 loop reads CASSPRVLAGGTYNEQFF. DNA of the CDR3: TGTGCCAGCAGCCCGAGGGTCCTGGCGGGAGGGACTTACAATGAGCAGTTCTTC. V gene TRBV7-3 combines with J gene TRBJ2-1, with 9 bases identical to TRBD2. Per germline, CDR1 SGHTA and CDR2 FQGTGA. This CDR3 comprises 18 residues. V lost 5 bases and J lost 4; bases outside the gene matches: 15.

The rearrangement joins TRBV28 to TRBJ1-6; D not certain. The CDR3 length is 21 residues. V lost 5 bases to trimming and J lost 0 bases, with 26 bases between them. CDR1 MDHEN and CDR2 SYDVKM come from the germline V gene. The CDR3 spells CASSPPGIGLTVSSYNSPLHF. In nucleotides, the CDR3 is TGTGCCAGCAGTCCCCCGGGGATAGGATTAACCGTTAGCTCCTATAATTCACCCCTCCACTTT.

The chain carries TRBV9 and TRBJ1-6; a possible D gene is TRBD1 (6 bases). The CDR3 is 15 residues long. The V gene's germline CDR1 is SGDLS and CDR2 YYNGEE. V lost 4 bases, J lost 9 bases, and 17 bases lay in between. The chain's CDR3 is CASSPRRGRGSPLHF. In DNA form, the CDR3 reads TGTGCCAGCAGCCCGCGGCGGGGGCGAGGTTCACCCCTCCACTTT. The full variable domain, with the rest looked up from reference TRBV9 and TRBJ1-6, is DSGVTQTPKHLITATGQRVTLRCSPRSGDLSVYWYQQSLDQGLQFLIQYYNGEERAKGNILERFSAQQFPDLHSELNLSSLELGDSALYFCASSPRRGRGSPLHFGNGTRLTVT.

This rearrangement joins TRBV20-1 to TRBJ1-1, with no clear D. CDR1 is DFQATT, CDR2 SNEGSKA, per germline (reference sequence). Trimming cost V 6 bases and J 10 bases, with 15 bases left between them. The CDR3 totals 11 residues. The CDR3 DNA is TGCAGTGCAGGCGGTTACGCTCCAGCTTTCTTT. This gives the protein CSAGGYAPAFF.

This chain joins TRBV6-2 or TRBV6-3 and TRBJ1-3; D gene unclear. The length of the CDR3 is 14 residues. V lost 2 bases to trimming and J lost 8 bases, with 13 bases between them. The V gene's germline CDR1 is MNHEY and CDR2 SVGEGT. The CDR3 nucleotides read TGTGCCAGCAGTTACCAGGCGGACGGGGACACCATATATTTT. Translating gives CASSYQADGDTIYF.

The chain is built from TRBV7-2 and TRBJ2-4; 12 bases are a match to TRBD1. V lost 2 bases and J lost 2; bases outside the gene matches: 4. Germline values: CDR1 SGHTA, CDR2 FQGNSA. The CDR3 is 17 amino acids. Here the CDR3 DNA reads TGTGCCAGCAGCTTACCGGGACAGGGGGCTTCCAAAAACATTCAGTACTTC. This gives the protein CASSLPGQGASKNIQYF.

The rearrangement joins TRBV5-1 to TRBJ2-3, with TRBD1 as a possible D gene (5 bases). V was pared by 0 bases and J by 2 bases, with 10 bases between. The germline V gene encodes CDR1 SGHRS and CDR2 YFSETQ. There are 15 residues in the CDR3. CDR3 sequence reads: CASSLVGVNTDTQYF. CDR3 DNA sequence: TGCGCCAGCAGCTTGGTAGGGGTTAACACAGATACGCAGTATTTT.

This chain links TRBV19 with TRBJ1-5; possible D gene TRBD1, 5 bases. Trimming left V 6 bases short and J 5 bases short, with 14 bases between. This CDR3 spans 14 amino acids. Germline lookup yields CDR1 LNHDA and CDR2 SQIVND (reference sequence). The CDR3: CASSSSGIYQPQHF. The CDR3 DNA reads TGTGCCAGTAGCTCCTCAGGGATTTATCAGCCCCAGCATTTT.

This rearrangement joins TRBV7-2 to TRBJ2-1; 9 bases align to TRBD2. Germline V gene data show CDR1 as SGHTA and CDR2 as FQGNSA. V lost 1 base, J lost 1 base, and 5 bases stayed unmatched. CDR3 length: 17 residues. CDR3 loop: CASSLVAAGGSYNEQFF. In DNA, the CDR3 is TGTGCCAGCAGCTTAGTGGCAGCGGGGGGTTCCTACAATGAGCAGTTCTTC.

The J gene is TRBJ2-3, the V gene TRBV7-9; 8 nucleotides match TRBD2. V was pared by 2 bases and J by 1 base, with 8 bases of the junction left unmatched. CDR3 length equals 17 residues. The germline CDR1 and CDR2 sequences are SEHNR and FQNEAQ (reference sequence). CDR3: CASSLRAGGVGTDTQYF. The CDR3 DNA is TGTGCCAGCAGCTTAAGGGCGGGAGGCGTCGGCACAGATACGCAGTATTTT. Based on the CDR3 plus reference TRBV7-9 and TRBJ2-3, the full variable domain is DTGVSQNPRHKITKRGQNVTFRCDPISEHNRLYWYRQTLGQGPEFLTYFQNEAQLEKSRLLSDRFSAERPKGSFSTLEIQRTEQGDSAMYLCASSLRAGGVGTDTQYFGPGTRLTVL.

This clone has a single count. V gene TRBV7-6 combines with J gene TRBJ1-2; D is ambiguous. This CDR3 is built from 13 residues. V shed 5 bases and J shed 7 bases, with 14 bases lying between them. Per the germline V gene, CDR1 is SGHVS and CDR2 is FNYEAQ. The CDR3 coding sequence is TGTGCCAGCAGCCCCCAATCCCACGGTGGCTACACCTTC. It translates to CASSPQSHGGYTF.

The CDR3, as DNA: TGTGCCAGCAGCTCAGGGGGGTCGTACAATGAGCAGTTCTTC. Its translation is CASSSGGSYNEQFF. The V gene is TRBV7-2, the J gene TRBJ2-1; D is possibly TRBD1 (7 bases). CDR3 length: 14 residues. Germline CDR1 and CDR2: SGHTA and FQGNSA. Trimming shortened V by 4 bases and J by 4 bases, and 11 bases separated the two germline ends.

CDR3 sequence (DNA): TGTGCTAGTGGTTTGTCCACTAGCGGGAGATCCCATGAGCAGTTCTTC. Residues: CASGLSTSGRSHEQFF. The rearrangement uses TRBV12-5 and TRBJ2-1; 11 positions match TRBD2. The CDR3 consists of 16 residues. Germline V CDR1 and CDR2: LGHNT, FRNRAP. Trimming removed 2 bases from V and 8 bases from J; junction bases left unmatched: 8.

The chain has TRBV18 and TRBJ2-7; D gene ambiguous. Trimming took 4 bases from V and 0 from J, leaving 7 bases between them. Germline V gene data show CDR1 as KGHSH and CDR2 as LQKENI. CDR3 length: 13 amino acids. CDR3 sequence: CASSLVSSYEQYF. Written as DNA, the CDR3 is TGTGCCAGCTCACTAGTTAGCTCCTACGAGCAGTACTTC.

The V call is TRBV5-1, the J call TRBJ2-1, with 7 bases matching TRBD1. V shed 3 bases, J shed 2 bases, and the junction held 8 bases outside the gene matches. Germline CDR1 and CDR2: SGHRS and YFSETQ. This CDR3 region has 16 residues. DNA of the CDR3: TGCGCCAGCAGCTCTTTCGGGACAGACCCCTACAATGAGCAGTTCTTC. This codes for CASSSFGTDPYNEQFF.

CDR3 nucleotide sequence: TGTGCCAGCAGTGACATCCTAGCGGGGCCCACCTACAATGAGCAGTTCTTC. This encodes CASSDILAGPTYNEQFF. The rearrangement uses TRBV6-1 and TRBJ2-1; 9 positions match TRBD2. Losses at the gene ends were 3 bases for V and 2 bases for J; bases not matched to a gene: 8. Germline CDR1 MNHNS, CDR2 SASEGT. The CDR3 totals 17 residues.

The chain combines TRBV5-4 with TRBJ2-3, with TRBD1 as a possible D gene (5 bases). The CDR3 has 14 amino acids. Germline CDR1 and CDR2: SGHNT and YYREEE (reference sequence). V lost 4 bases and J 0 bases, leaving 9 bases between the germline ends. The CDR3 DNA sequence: TGTGCCAGCAGCGGGCGACAGAGCACAGATACGCAGTATTTT. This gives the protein CASSGRQSTDTQYF. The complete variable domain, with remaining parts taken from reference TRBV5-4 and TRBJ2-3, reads ETGVTQSPTHLIKTRGQQVTLRCSSQSGHNTVSWYQQALGQGPQFIFQYYREEENGRGNFPPRFSGLQFPNYSSELNVNALELDDSALYLCASSGRQSTDTQYFGPGTRLTVL.

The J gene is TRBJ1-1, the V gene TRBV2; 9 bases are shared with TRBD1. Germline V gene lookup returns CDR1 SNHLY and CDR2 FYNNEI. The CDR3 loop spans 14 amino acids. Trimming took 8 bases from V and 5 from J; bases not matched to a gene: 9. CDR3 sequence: CASGGDRVLTEAFF. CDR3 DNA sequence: TGTGCCAGCGGGGGGGACAGGGTGTTGACTGAAGCTTTCTTT.